This TCR beta chain was recovered during a study of PD-1 blockade in mismatch repair-deficient tumors. Study-wide context: Patients had approximately 13 mismatch repair-deficient cancer types and were previously treated and progressing. Study results and limitations: Rapid post-treatment expansion, then contraction, generally preceding radiologic response, marked tumor-resident clones.

Germline-derived CDR1 and CDR2 are SQVTM and ANQGSEA. The CDR3 runs 9 residues. V lost 4 bases to trimming and J lost 11 bases, with 8 bases between them. A word on this clone: The antigen remains unidentified.

All patients were mismatch repair deficient, assessed by either PCR or immunohistochemistry. The TCR-sequenced patients were a few responders to pembrolizumab. Repertoires were generated with immunoSEQ multiplex PCR, while TCRdb's copy carries only in-frame clones and drops some. The data show some 120,000 clones, over 65% seen once. Sequenced material: peripheral blood, taken 60 to 65 weeks after starting pembrolizumab. This sequence joins TRBV29-1 and TRBJ1-1, with D unresolved. This clonotype was obtained from an adult with mismatch repair-deficient cancer. CDR3 residues: CSVAGDAFF. The DNA for the CDR3 is TGCAGCGTTGCTGGGGATGCTTTCTTT.